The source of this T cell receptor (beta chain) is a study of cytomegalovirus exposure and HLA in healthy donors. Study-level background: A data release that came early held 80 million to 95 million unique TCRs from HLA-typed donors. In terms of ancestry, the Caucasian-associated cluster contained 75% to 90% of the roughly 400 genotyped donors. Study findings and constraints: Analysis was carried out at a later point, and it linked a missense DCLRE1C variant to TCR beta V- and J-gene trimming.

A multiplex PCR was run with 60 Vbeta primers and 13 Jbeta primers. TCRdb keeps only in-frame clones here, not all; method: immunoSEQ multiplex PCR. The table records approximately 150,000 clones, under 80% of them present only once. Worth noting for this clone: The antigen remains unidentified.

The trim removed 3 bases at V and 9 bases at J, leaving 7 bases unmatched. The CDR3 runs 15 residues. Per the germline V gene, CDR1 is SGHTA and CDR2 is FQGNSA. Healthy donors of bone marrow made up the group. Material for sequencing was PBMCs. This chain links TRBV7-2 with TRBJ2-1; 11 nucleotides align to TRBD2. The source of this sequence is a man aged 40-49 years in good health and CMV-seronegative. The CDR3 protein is CASSFSGGALCEQFF. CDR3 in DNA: TGTGCCAGCAGCTTTAGCGGGGGGGCCCTATGTGAGCAGTTCTTC.